This T cell receptor beta chain was sequenced for a study of CD8+CD57+ T cells in acquired aplastic anemia. Overall study: Healthy donors had, on average, roughly 9.8 million reads for their CD4+ cells.

CDR3 and TCR beta VDJ profiling relied on genomic DNA as the template. In TCRdb, the reads were re-called with MiXCR into one record per CDR3 protein. The table lists under 200,000 distinct CDR3 sequences, 60% to 70% of them singletons. The CDR3 spans 11 residues. Germline CDR1 SGHAT, CDR2 FQNNGV. V dropped 4 bases and J dropped 3 bases, with 4 bases sitting between them. V gene TRBV11-2 combines with J gene TRBJ2-7; D is uncertain. Sequencing was done on a sample of sorted CD4+, CD8+, or CD8+CD57+ T cells (not recorded which) from PBMCs. This sequence originates from a human donor in good health. The CDR3 DNA reads as TGTGCCAGCAGCTACCACTACGAGCAGTACTTC. It is translated as CASSYHYEQYF.